The 18 T cell receptor beta chains given below trace back to one sample, sequenced in a study of CD8+CD57+ T cells in acquired aplastic anemia. The use of genomic DNA as template underpinned the TCR beta VDJ and CDR3 profiling. TCRdb re-analysed the reads in MiXCR, keeping a single row per CDR3 protein. This sample has approximately 200,000 distinct CDR3 sequences, with about 59% found just once. The sample taken for sequencing was sorted CD4+, CD8+, or CD8+CD57+ T cells (not recorded which) from PBMCs. The receptor set was obtained from a human donor in good health.

In this sample, this clonotype turned up many times. CDR3 sequence (DNA): TGTGCCAGCAGCTTGGCCGGACCTCCCGGGGAGCTGTTTTTT. Translation: CASSLAGPPGELFF. This sequence joins TRBV5-8 and TRBJ2-2; D remains unclear. Germline assignment: CDR1 SGHTS and CDR2 YDEGEE. CDR3 length equals 14 residues. V was shortened by 0 bases and J by 6 bases, with 9 bases between the two germline ends.

This clonotype was counted ten times or more. The V gene is TRBV4-1, the J gene TRBJ2-7; D perhaps matches TRBD1 (5 bases). The CDR3 is 16 amino acids. V lost 0 bases and J lost 0, with 12 bases in between. Per germline, CDR1 MGHRA and CDR2 YSYEKL. In DNA form, the CDR3 reads TGCGCCAGCAGCCAAGATCCACAGGCAGTCTCCTACGAGCAGTACTTC. This translates into CASSQDPQAVSYEQYF.

This clonotype has a handful of counts. This chain connects TRBV3-1 to TRBJ2-1; D may be TRBD2 (7 bases). V lost 4 bases and J lost 5, with 18 bases in between. The CDR3 has 16 amino acids. Germline CDR1 is LGHDT and CDR2 is YNNKEL (reference sequence). The CDR3 DNA sequence: TGTGCCAGCAGCCTTCCCGGGGGGCTAGCCAACAATGAGCAGTTCTTC. Protein: CASSLPGGLANNEQFF.

This sequence joins TRBV24-1 and TRBJ1-1; possible D gene TRBD1, 5 bases. Germline V gene sequence: CDR1 KGHDR, CDR2 SFDVKD. The CDR3 spans 18 residues. V gave up 0 bases and J gave up 1 base, with 17 bases separating them. CDR3 DNA: TGTGCCACCAGTGATTTGTCTGGCACAGGCGAGAAGAACACTGAAGCTTTCTTT. Protein: CATSDLSGTGEKNTEAFF.

This clonotype was counted only a few times. V and J are TRBV19 and TRBJ1-2; unclear D gene. Trimming stripped 3 bases from V and 5 bases from J, with 13 bases between. Per germline, CDR1 LNHDA and CDR2 SQIVND (reference sequence). The CDR3 is 14 residues long. CDR3 loop: CASSISAGGYGYTF. CDR3 nucleotides: TGTGCCAGTAGTATCTCCGCAGGAGGGTATGGCTACACCTTC.

The chain is built from TRBV6-6 and TRBJ2-1; possibly TRBD2 for D (7 bases). In germline, CDR1 is MNHNY, CDR2 SVGAGI (reference sequence). The CDR3 extends over 16 amino acids. V gave up 2 bases and J gave up 5 bases, with 16 bases separating them. DNA of the CDR3: TGTGCCAGCAGTTACATTCTGGGAGGGGGGGACAATGAGCAGTTCTTC. Translating gives CASSYILGGGDNEQFF.

As concerns this clonotype: Its ends do not fully match the called genes, so a read error is possible. This chain uses TRBV15 with TRBJ2-7; D not resolved. This CDR3 comprises 13 residues. Germline V gene lookup returns CDR1 LNHNV and CDR2 YYDKDF (reference sequence). The chain's CDR3 is CATSRDLLTSSHF. For the CDR3, the DNA is TGTGCCACCAGCAGAGATCTTCTGACGAGCAGTCACTTC.

At least ten counts were recorded for this clonotype. The J gene is TRBJ2-7, the V gene TRBV20-1; possible D gene TRBD1, 5 bases. Germline V gene sequence: CDR1 DFQATT, CDR2 SNEGSKA (reference sequence). The CDR3 is 11 residues long. Trimming stripped 7 bases from V and 4 bases from J, with 11 bases between. The chain's CDR3 is CSVDPGYEQYF. The CDR3 nucleotides are TGCAGTGTCGATCCAGGGTACGAGCAGTACTTC.

This clonotype was picked up many times. This chain uses TRBV12-3 or TRBV12-4 with TRBJ2-7; no definite D call. The CDR3 loop spans 12 amino acids. V was pared by 7 bases and J by 7 bases, with 14 bases between. CDR3: CASTFGFMEQYF. The CDR3 DNA reads TGTGCCAGCACATTCGGTTTTATGGAGCAGTACTTC.

The CDR3 DNA sequence: TGTGCCAGTAGTATGTCTCGGAGAGGGCGGGACTATGGCTACACCTTC. Protein: CASSMSRRGRDYGYTF. The V gene is TRBV19, the J gene TRBJ1-2; D call uncertain. V was trimmed by 3 bases and J by 3 bases, leaving 17 bases between them. This CDR3 has 16 residues. CDR1 is LNHDA, CDR2 SQIVND, per germline (reference sequence). Full variable domain (rest looked up from reference TRBV19 and TRBJ1-2): DGGITQSPKYLFRKEGQNVTLSCEQNLNHDAMYWYRQDPGQGLRLIYYSQIVNDFQKGDIAEGYSVSREKKESFPLTVTSAQKNPTAFYLCASSMSRRGRDYGYTFGSGTRLTVV.

J is TRBJ1-5 and V is TRBV2, with D unclear. Germline V gives CDR1 SNHLY, CDR2 FYNNEI. V was cut by 6 bases and J by 6 bases, with 6 bases left in between. This CDR3 region has 11 residues. Written as DNA, the CDR3 is TGTGCCAGCAGGGTGGGTCAGCCCCAGCATTTT. It yields the protein CASRVGQPQHF. Full variable domain (outside the CDR3, taken from reference TRBV2 and TRBJ1-5): EPEVTQTPSHQVTQMGQEVILRCVPISNHLYFYWYRQILGQKVEFLVSFYNNEISEKSEIFDDQFSVERPDGSNFTLKIRSTKLEDSAMYFCASRVGQPQHFGDGTRLSIL.

This clonotype has ten or more counts. The chain uses TRBV29-1 and TRBJ2-5; perhaps D is TRBD1 or TRBD2 (5 bases each). Per the germline V gene, CDR1 is SQVTM and CDR2 is ANQGSEA. The CDR3 length is 14 residues. V lost 3 bases and J 3 bases, leaving 14 bases between the germline ends. The CDR3 protein is CSVDPRDGEETQYF. CDR3 bases: TGCAGCGTTGATCCCCGGGACGGAGAAGAGACCCAGTACTTC.

This clonotype was picked up many times. The chain couples TRBV5-8 to TRBJ2-7; 12 nucleotides line up with TRBD2. The CDR3 spans 15 residues. Germline CDR1 SGHTS, CDR2 YDEGEE. V lost 3 bases to trimming and J lost 3 bases; unmatched junction nucleotides: 4. The CDR3 reads CASSWGTSGYYEQYF. The CDR3 DNA reads TGTGCCAGCAGCTGGGGGACTAGCGGGTACTACGAGCAGTACTTC.

About this clonotype: The junction does not match germline at one end; this may be a read error. J is TRBJ2-3 and V is TRBV10-1; tentatively, D is TRBD1 or TRBD2 (5 bases each). Germline V lookup: CDR1 WNHNN, CDR2 SYGVQD (reference sequence). The CDR3 loop spans 15 amino acids. The CDR3 coding sequence is TGCGCCAGCAGTGGTCTAGTTGAGGGCACAGGTACGCAGTATTTT. Amino acids: CASSGLVEGTGTQYF.

The chain links TRBV20-1 to TRBJ1-1; no firm D call. The V gene's germline CDR1 is DFQATT and CDR2 SNEGSKA (reference sequence). The V and J ends lost 1 base and 1 base respectively, with 13 bases between them. This CDR3 spans 15 amino acids. The CDR3 DNA sequence: TGCAGTGCTAGAGTGGCGGGGTCGGGGAACACTGAAGCTTTCTTT. Amino acid sequence: CSARVAGSGNTEAFF.

The chain combines TRBV29-1 with TRBJ1-2; 9 bases map to TRBD1. With V trimmed by 3 bases and J by 3 bases, 5 bases remained unmatched. Germline assignment: CDR1 SQVTM and CDR2 ANQGSEA. The CDR3 sequence is 14 residues long. The CDR3 sequence is CSVEDRGEDYGYTF. In DNA form, the CDR3 reads TGCAGCGTTGAGGACAGGGGTGAGGACTATGGCTACACCTTC.

The gene calls are TRBV19 and TRBJ1-1; TRBD1 is a possible D gene (5 bases). The V end was cut by 8 bases, the J end by 1 base, with 11 bases between. Germline V CDR1 and CDR2: LNHDA, SQIVND (reference sequence). This CDR3 is built from 13 residues. For the CDR3, the DNA is TGTGCCAGTCGGCGGGGGAGGAACACTGAAGCTTTCTTT. Translating it yields CASRRGRNTEAFF. Full variable domain (missing parts from reference TRBV19 and TRBJ1-1): DGGITQSPKYLFRKEGQNVTLSCEQNLNHDAMYWYRQDPGQGLRLIYYSQIVNDFQKGDIAEGYSVSREKKESFPLTVTSAQKNPTAFYLCASRRGRNTEAFFGQGTRLTVV.

This clonotype was observed a handful of times. The chain combines TRBV7-8 with TRBJ2-3; the D is unclear. Trimming took off 3 bases at V and 1 base at J, with 5 bases between the two ends. Germline values: CDR1 SGHVS, CDR2 FQNEAQ. The CDR3 runs 13 residues. The CDR3 region has the DNA TGTGCCAGCAGCTTTGAGGGCACAGATACGCAGTATTTT. Translation gives CASSFEGTDTQYF.